This TCR beta chain came from a study of cytomegalovirus exposure and HLA in healthy donors. PCR amplification relied on 60 Vbeta primers (plus 13 Jbeta primers). Profiling relied on immunoSEQ multiplex PCR, and the TCRdb table lists in-frame clones only, not all of them. Among some 150,000 clones listed, approximately 82% were seen once. The ends lost 8 bases at V and 7 bases at J; junction bases unmatched: 10. The CDR3 runs to 14 residues. Germline CDR1 is ENHRY and CDR2 is SYGVKD. The rearrangement links TRBV10-3 to TRBJ2-1; 8 bases align to TRBD2. The sample was PBMCs. This sequence was found in a man aged 35-49 years in good health and CMV-seronegative. CDR3 in DNA: TGTGCCATCGGCAGCGGGGGACCTGGGAATGAGCAGTTCTTC. Protein: CAIGSGGPGNEQFF.